Listed below are T cell receptor beta chains from one sample, sequenced in a study of blood T cell repertoires in COVID-19. TCRdb's table, derived via immunoSEQ multiplex PCR, lists solely in-frame clones and lacks some. The sample lists approximately 220,000 clones, approximately 86% occurring once. Sequencing used PBMCs or T cells enriched from blood (not recorded which). These receptor sequences come from a woman between 40 and 50 years old with acute COVID-19. CDR3s include the opening cysteine and the closing phenylalanine or tryptophan. D genes are given only for firm matches. Some rows mark clone size as missing; the rest say once, few, many or name a class of expanded clone.

J gene: TRBJ2-5; D gene: NA; V gene: TRBV3-1/TRBV3-2; clone size: once; CDR3 protein: CASSRARRETQYF; CDR3 DNA: TGTGCCAGCAGCCGGGCCCGCCGGGAGACCCAGTACTTC
J gene: TRBJ2-7; D gene: TRBD2; V gene: TRBV5-1; clone size: once; CDR3 protein: CASSLAGGVAEQYF; CDR3 DNA: TGCGCCAGCAGCCTGGCGGGAGGGGTGGCCGAGCAGTACTTC
J gene: TRBJ1-1; D gene: NA; V gene: TRBV7-3; clone size: NA; CDR3 protein: CASSAGHKNTEAFF; CDR3 DNA: TGTGCCAGCAGCGCCGGACATAAAAACACTGAAGCTTTCTTT
J gene: TRBJ2-3; D gene: TRBD2; V gene: TRBV19; clone size: NA; CDR3 protein: CASSMWGRAQVTQYF; CDR3 DNA: TGTGCCAGTAGTATGTGGGGGAGGGCCCAAGTCACGCAGTATTTT
J gene: TRBJ2-7; D gene: TRBD2; V gene: TRBV6-6; clone size: few; CDR3 protein: CASSLGLGSGTNEQYF; CDR3 DNA: TGTGCCAGCAGTTTAGGCCTGGGTTCGGGGACTAACGAGCAGTACTTC
J gene: TRBJ2-7; D gene: NA; V gene: TRBV18; clone size: NA; CDR3 protein: CASSVFGRAEQYF; CDR3 DNA: TGTGCCAGCTCAGTTTTCGGGCGGGCCGAGCAGTACTTC
J gene: TRBJ1-3; D gene: NA; V gene: TRBV9; clone size: NA; CDR3 protein: CASSESSGNTIYF; CDR3 DNA: TGTGCCAGCAGCGAGAGCTCTGGAAACACCATATATTTT
J gene: TRBJ1-2; D gene: TRBD1; V gene: TRBV18; clone size: NA; CDR3 protein: CASSPYQGANYGYTF; CDR3 DNA: TGTGCCAGCTCACCATACCAGGGGGCTAACTATGGCTACACCTTC
J gene: TRBJ1-4; D gene: NA; V gene: TRBV11-3; clone size: once; CDR3 protein: CASSLVMADSATNEKLFF; CDR3 DNA: TGTGCCAGCAGCTTAGTAATGGCCGACAGTGCAACTAATGAAAAACTGTTTTTT
J gene: TRBJ2-7; D gene: TRBD1; V gene: TRBV28; clone size: NA; CDR3 protein: CASSPIPSLQGYEQYF; CDR3 DNA: TGTGCCAGCAGTCCCATACCTTCGTTACAGGGGTACGAGCAGTACTTC
J gene: TRBJ1-2; D gene: NA; V gene: TRBV24-1; clone size: NA; CDR3 protein: CATSDPSENYGYTF; CDR3 DNA: TGTGCCACCAGTGATCCCTCAGAAAACTATGGCTACACCTTC
J gene: TRBJ1-5; D gene: TRBD1; V gene: TRBV28; clone size: NA; CDR3 protein: CASSLFSGTGNSYSNQPQHF; CDR3 DNA: TGTGCCAGCAGTTTATTTTCGGGGACAGGGAACAGCTATAGCAATCAGCCCCAGCATTTT
J gene: TRBJ2-5; D gene: NA; V gene: TRBV7-9; clone size: once; CDR3 protein: CASSPPYRGTQYF; CDR3 DNA: TGTGCCAGCAGCCCACCCTACCGGGGGACCCAGTACTTC
J gene: TRBJ2-3; D gene: NA; V gene: TRBV15; clone size: few; CDR3 protein: CATSTSRQAGSTDTQYF; CDR3 DNA: TGTGCCACCAGCACCAGCCGCCAGGCAGGAAGCACAGATACGCAGTATTTT
J gene: TRBJ2-1; D gene: NA; V gene: TRBV7-2; clone size: NA; CDR3 protein: CASRGKEGVLYNEQFF; CDR3 DNA: TGTGCCAGCAGGGGGAAAGAGGGAGTGCTCTACAATGAGCAGTTCTTC
J gene: TRBJ2-1; D gene: TRBD2; V gene: TRBV7-2; clone size: NA; CDR3 protein: CASSSSGTSGYNEQFF; CDR3 DNA: TGTGCCAGCAGCTCTTCCGGGACTAGCGGTTACAATGAGCAGTTCTTC
J gene: TRBJ2-2; D gene: TRBD1; V gene: TRBV9; clone size: NA; CDR3 protein: CASSAGQTTGELFF; CDR3 DNA: TGTGCCAGCAGCGCGGGACAGACAACCGGGGAGCTGTTTTTT
J gene: TRBJ1-3; D gene: NA; V gene: TRBV7-3; clone size: NA; CDR3 protein: CASSLHTGSGNTIYF; CDR3 DNA: TGTGCCAGCAGCTTACATACAGGCTCTGGAAACACCATATATTTT
J gene: TRBJ2-5; D gene: NA; V gene: TRBV5-8; clone size: NA; CDR3 protein: CASSRGSGYQETQYF; CDR3 DNA: TGTGCCAGCAGCCGAGGGTCAGGATACCAAGAGACCCAGTACTTC
J gene: TRBJ2-1; D gene: TRBD1; V gene: TRBV24-1; clone size: NA; CDR3 protein: CATVADSRDRDSYNEQFF; CDR3 DNA: TGTGCCACCGTAGCCGACTCCCGGGACAGGGACTCCTACAATGAGCAGTTCTTC
J gene: TRBJ1-2; D gene: NA; V gene: TRBV20-1; clone size: NA; CDR3 protein: CSARDDGYTF; CDR3 DNA: TGCAGTGCTAGAGACGATGGCTACACCTTC
J gene: TRBJ2-7; D gene: NA; V gene: TRBV9; clone size: few; CDR3 protein: CASSVGVGAYEQYF; CDR3 DNA: TGTGCCAGCAGCGTAGGGGTAGGGGCCTACGAGCAGTACTTC
J gene: TRBJ1-5; D gene: NA; V gene: TRBV6-2/TRBV6-3; clone size: NA; CDR3 protein: CASSPNRVSNQPQHF; CDR3 DNA: TGTGCCAGCAGTCCCAACAGGGTTAGCAATCAGCCCCAGCATTTT
J gene: TRBJ2-7; D gene: TRBD1; V gene: TRBV27; clone size: NA; CDR3 protein: CASSLDRGYEQYF; CDR3 DNA: TGTGCCAGCAGTTTGGACAGGGGTTACGAGCAGTACTTC
J gene: TRBJ2-5; D gene: TRBD2; V gene: TRBV3-1/TRBV3-2; clone size: NA; CDR3 protein: CASSQAGGSGKTQYF; CDR3 DNA: TGTGCCAGCAGCCAAGCCGGTGGGAGCGGGAAGACCCAGTACTTC
J gene: TRBJ2-1; D gene: NA; V gene: TRBV19; clone size: NA; CDR3 protein: CAVKGTGYNEQFF; CDR3 DNA: TGTGCCGTGAAGGGGACTGGATACAATGAGCAGTTCTTC
J gene: TRBJ2-7; D gene: NA; V gene: TRBV18; clone size: NA; CDR3 protein: CASSFFGGGTYEQYF; CDR3 DNA: TGTGCCAGCTCATTTTTCGGTGGCGGAACTTACGAGCAGTACTTC
J gene: TRBJ2-2; D gene: TRBD2; V gene: TRBV11-2; clone size: NA; CDR3 protein: CASSVTSQSNTGELFF; CDR3 DNA: TGTGCCAGCAGCGTGACTAGCCAATCGAACACCGGGGAGCTGTTTTTT
J gene: TRBJ2-1; D gene: TRBD2; V gene: TRBV6-6; clone size: NA; CDR3 protein: CASSYPASGAYNEQFF; CDR3 DNA: TGTGCCAGCAGTTACCCGGCTAGCGGGGCCTACAATGAGCAGTTCTTC
J gene: TRBJ1-6; D gene: NA; V gene: TRBV18; clone size: NA; CDR3 protein: CASSPTGGGARNSPLHF; CDR3 DNA: TGTGCCAGCTCCCCCACGGGCGGGGGCGCACGCAATTCACCCCTCCACTTT
J gene: TRBJ1-2; D gene: NA; V gene: TRBV5-1; clone size: NA; CDR3 protein: CASSLGWDGGGYGYTF; CDR3 DNA: TGCGCCAGCAGCTTGGGCTGGGACGGCGGGGGCTATGGCTACACCTTC
J gene: TRBJ2-1; D gene: NA; V gene: TRBV11-3; clone size: NA; CDR3 protein: CASSLAVGVRQFF; CDR3 DNA: TGTGCCAGCAGCTTAGCGGTCGGGGTTCGGCAGTTCTTC
J gene: TRBJ2-7; D gene: NA; V gene: TRBV5-5; clone size: NA; CDR3 protein: CASSPDWMNYEQYF; CDR3 DNA: TGTGCCAGCAGCCCGGACTGGATGAACTACGAGCAGTACTTC
J gene: TRBJ2-7; D gene: TRBD1; V gene: TRBV10-3; clone size: NA; CDR3 protein: CAISVGQGADKQYF; CDR3 DNA: TGTGCCATCAGTGTCGGACAGGGGGCCGACAAGCAGTACTTC
J gene: TRBJ1-1; D gene: NA; V gene: TRBV27; clone size: NA; CDR3 protein: CASSFERRAGNTEAFF; CDR3 DNA: TGTGCCAGCAGTTTTGAGCGTCGGGCGGGGAACACTGAAGCTTTCTTT
J gene: TRBJ2-7; D gene: NA; V gene: TRBV7-3; clone size: NA; CDR3 protein: CASSPGGRGSEQYF; CDR3 DNA: TGTGCCAGCAGCCCCGGGGGGCGGGGCTCCGAGCAGTACTTC
J gene: TRBJ1-1; D gene: NA; V gene: TRBV14; clone size: NA; CDR3 protein: CASSRFMGGVEAITEAFF; CDR3 DNA: TGTGCCAGCAGCCGCTTTATGGGCGGGGTTGAAGCGATCACTGAAGCTTTCTTT
J gene: TRBJ1-5; D gene: NA; V gene: TRBV2; clone size: few; CDR3 protein: CASSEGRYQPQHF; CDR3 DNA: TGTGCCAGCAGTGAAGGGAGGTATCAGCCCCAGCATTTT
J gene: TRBJ2-3; D gene: TRBD2; V gene: TRBV11-3; clone size: NA; CDR3 protein: CASSSGLAGAHSSTDTQYF; CDR3 DNA: TGTGCCAGCAGCTCGGGACTAGCGGGAGCCCATTCTAGCACAGATACGCAGTATTTT
J gene: TRBJ1-3; D gene: TRBD1; V gene: TRBV18; clone size: NA; CDR3 protein: CASSPDRGDSGNTIYF; CDR3 DNA: TGTGCCAGCTCACCTGACAGGGGGGACTCTGGAAACACCATATATTTT
J gene: TRBJ2-7; D gene: NA; V gene: TRBV7-9; clone size: NA; CDR3 protein: CASSLGGGEDQYEQYF; CDR3 DNA: TGTGCCAGCAGCTTAGGGGGCGGGGAGGATCAATACGAGCAGTACTTC
J gene: TRBJ1-5; D gene: NA; V gene: TRBV28; clone size: NA; CDR3 protein: CASRDPGGNQPQHF; CDR3 DNA: TGTGCCAGCAGGGACCCAGGGGGCAATCAGCCCCAGCATTTT
J gene: TRBJ1-1; D gene: NA; V gene: TRBV7-9; clone size: NA; CDR3 protein: CASSSTTFPEAFF; CDR3 DNA: TGTGCCAGCAGCTCTACCACTTTCCCTGAAGCTTTCTTT
J gene: TRBJ2-7; D gene: NA; V gene: TRBV7-9; clone size: NA; CDR3 protein: CASSEWIGSGVNEQYF; CDR3 DNA: TGTGCCAGCAGCGAATGGATCGGGTCGGGGGTCAACGAGCAGTACTTC
J gene: TRBJ1-5; D gene: NA; V gene: TRBV6-5; clone size: NA; CDR3 protein: CASSYSRAGKQPQHF; CDR3 DNA: TGTGCCAGCAGTTACTCGCGAGCGGGGAAGCAGCCCCAGCATTTT
J gene: TRBJ2-1; D gene: TRBD1; V gene: TRBV6-5; clone size: NA; CDR3 protein: CASRKGGGQGDEQFF; CDR3 DNA: TGTGCCAGCAGAAAGGGCGGGGGACAGGGCGATGAGCAGTTCTTC
J gene: TRBJ2-1; D gene: TRBD2; V gene: TRBV19; clone size: NA; CDR3 protein: CASGFSGTAYNEQFF; CDR3 DNA: TGTGCCAGTGGTTTTAGCGGGACCGCCTACAATGAGCAGTTCTTC
J gene: TRBJ2-1; D gene: NA; V gene: TRBV15; clone size: NA; CDR3 protein: CATSRVTPLATVYNEQFF; CDR3 DNA: TGTGCCACCAGCAGAGTAACGCCCCTGGCGACTGTCTACAATGAGCAGTTCTTC
J gene: TRBJ2-2; D gene: TRBD1; V gene: TRBV5-4; clone size: NA; CDR3 protein: CASSSDRLTGELFF; CDR3 DNA: TGTGCCAGCAGCTCGGACAGGCTCACCGGGGAGCTGTTTTTT
J gene: TRBJ2-2; D gene: TRBD2; V gene: TRBV28; clone size: NA; CDR3 protein: CASSLRPSSGVHGELFF; CDR3 DNA: TGTGCCAGCAGTTTAAGACCGTCTAGCGGGGTCCACGGGGAGCTGTTTTTT
J gene: TRBJ2-3; D gene: TRBD1; V gene: TRBV7-3; clone size: NA; CDR3 protein: CASSFGTGGLRTDTQYF; CDR3 DNA: TGTGCCAGCAGCTTCGGGACAGGGGGCTTACGCACAGATACGCAGTATTTT
J gene: TRBJ1-1; D gene: NA; V gene: TRBV14; clone size: NA; CDR3 protein: CASSPGAWNTEAFF; CDR3 DNA: TGTGCCAGCAGCCCAGGGGCTTGGAACACTGAAGCTTTCTTT
J gene: TRBJ2-2; D gene: TRBD2; V gene: TRBV4-2; clone size: NA; CDR3 protein: CASSQSGTSVGTGELFF; CDR3 DNA: TGTGCCAGCAGCCAGTCCGGGACTAGCGTGGGGACCGGGGAGCTGTTTTTT
J gene: TRBJ2-7; D gene: TRBD2; V gene: TRBV19; clone size: NA; CDR3 protein: CASSPWTSGRSYEQYF; CDR3 DNA: TGTGCCAGTAGTCCATGGACTAGCGGGCGCTCCTACGAGCAGTACTTC
J gene: TRBJ1-1; D gene: NA; V gene: TRBV4-1; clone size: once; CDR3 protein: CASSPSLSVNTEAFF; CDR3 DNA: TGCGCCAGCAGCCCGAGCCTGTCCGTGAACACTGAAGCTTTCTTT